The sequence of this T cell receptor (beta chain) was determined in a study of CD8 T cells in ankylosing spondylitis. Trimming removed 5 bases at V and 4 bases at J, with 11 bases between. Germline CDR1 is SQVTM and CDR2 is ANQGSEA. There are 12 residues in the CDR3. This clonotype was observed a few times. Scientists made TCR beta libraries using quantitative 5'-RACE with molecular barcodes. A single record per CDR3 protein comes from TCRdb applying MiXCR to the 5' RACE reads. The data contain around 340,000 distinct CDR3 sequences, 20% to 25% of them seen just once; the ten biggest clones take up roughly 13%.

The receptor comes from a male donor with ankylosing spondylitis or in good health (not recorded which). The V call is TRBV29-1, the J call TRBJ1-1; D is ambiguous. Sequencing was carried out using blood, either unsorted or a sorted T cell fraction (not recorded which). The CDR3 reads CSVHSQTTEAFF. CDR3 nucleotide sequence: TGCAGCGTTCATAGCCAAACCACTGAAGCTTTCTTT.